One sample yielded the 14 T cell receptor beta chains listed below, sequenced in a study of shared clonotypes between healthy human individuals. This table comes from immunoSEQ multiplex PCR, and its TCRdb copy is limited to in-frame clones, with some not included. The repertoire consists of some 580,000 clones, with less than 98% occurring once and the leading ten covering 0.055% to 0.07%. The specimen sequenced was naive CD4+ T cells sorted from blood. The subset here: CD45RA+ positively selected. These TCRs come from a woman aged 25 to 39 in good health.

CDR3 loop: CASSVIVGTGSYNEQFF. For the CDR3, the DNA is TGTGCCAGCAGCGTAATAGTTGGGACAGGGAGCTACAATGAGCAGTTCTTC. This chain connects TRBV9 to TRBJ2-1; 9 bases align to TRBD1. Germline V gives CDR1 SGDLS, CDR2 YYNGEE. The CDR3 has 17 residues. After removal of 1 base from V and 3 bases from J, the junction contained 8 bases not matched to a gene.

V and J are TRBV7-6 and TRBJ2-7; D may match TRBD1 or TRBD2 (5 bases each). Germline CDR1 is SGHVS and CDR2 is FNYEAQ. V was cut by 4 bases and J by 2 bases, with 21 bases left in between. The CDR3 has 17 residues. CDR3 region: CASSSPLRGGVAYEQYF. The CDR3 DNA is TGTGCCAGCAGCTCCCCTTTGAGGGGTGGCGTCGCCTACGAGCAGTACTTC.

As regards this clone: Other nucleotide sequences in the sample specify the same CDR3. The chain recombines TRBV5-4 with TRBJ2-7, with TRBD1 matching over 9 bases. The CDR3 is made up of 14 amino acids. After removal of 0 bases from V and 4 bases from J, the junction contained 2 bases not matched to a gene. Germline V gene sequence: CDR1 SGHNT, CDR2 YYREEE (reference sequence). The CDR3 coding sequence is TGTGCCAGCAGCTTGGGAGACAGGGGGTACGAGCAGTACTTC. This encodes CASSLGDRGYEQYF.

The chain links TRBV28 to TRBJ2-7; 7 positions agree with TRBD1. V lost 7 bases, J lost 3 bases, and 9 bases stayed unmatched. The germline V gene encodes CDR1 MDHEN and CDR2 SYDVKM. This CDR3 has 14 residues. CDR3 in DNA: TGTGCCAGCACAACAGGGGCGTGGGACTACGAGCAGTACTTC. It codes for CASTTGAWDYEQYF.

The chain carries TRBV14 and TRBJ2-6, with unresolved D. CDR3 size: 16 residues. From germline, CDR1 is SGHDN and CDR2 FVKESK. With 3 bases removed from V and 0 bases from J, the gap between germline ends came to 9 bases. The CDR3 sequence: CASSQPEYSGANVLTF. As DNA, the CDR3 is TGTGCCAGCAGCCAGCCAGAATACTCTGGGGCCAACGTCCTGACTTTC.

This clone has just a few counts. The rearrangement joins TRBV5-4 to TRBJ2-7; possibly TRBD1 for D (5 bases). Germline values: CDR1 SGHNT, CDR2 YYREEE (reference sequence). V shed 4 bases and J shed 0 bases, with 8 bases lying between them. The CDR3 consists of 13 residues. CDR3 in amino acids: CASSVQGSYEQYF. The CDR3 bases are TGTGCCAGCAGCGTGCAGGGCTCCTACGAGCAGTACTTC. Using reference TRBV5-4 and TRBJ2-7 for the parts outside the CDR3, the full variable domain is ETGVTQSPTHLIKTRGQQVTLRCSSQSGHNTVSWYQQALGQGPQFIFQYYREEENGRGNFPPRFSGLQFPNYSSELNVNALELDDSALYLCASSVQGSYEQYFGPGTRLTVT.

The chain has TRBV5-4 and TRBJ1-2; D ambiguous. The CDR3 has 13 residues. The V end was cut by 0 bases, the J end by 3 bases, with 6 bases between. Germline-derived CDR1 and CDR2 are SGHNT and YYREEE (reference sequence). Written as DNA, the CDR3 is TGTGCCAGCAGCTTGGGGGTTGACTATGGCTACACCTTC. Amino acids: CASSLGVDYGYTF.

The chain uses TRBV28 and TRBJ2-3; 12 bases align to TRBD1. J lost 4 bases, V lost 5 bases, and 4 bases had no gene match. The CDR3 totals 15 residues. Germline CDR1 reads MDHEN; CDR2 reads SYDVKM. CDR3 nucleotides: TGTGCCAGCAGTCTCGGGACAGGGGGCCCAGATACGCAGTATTTT. Translated, it gives CASSLGTGGPDTQYF. Using reference TRBV28 and TRBJ2-3 for the parts outside the CDR3, the full variable domain is DVKVTQSSRYLVKRTGEKVFLECVQDMDHENMFWYRQDPGLGLRLIYFSYDVKMKEKGDIPEGYSVSREKKERFSLILESASTNQTSMYLCASSLGTGGPDTQYFGPGTRLTVL.

This clone was counted once. The rearrangement links TRBV5-1 to TRBJ2-7; TRBD1 aligns across 10 bases. The germline CDR1 and CDR2 sequences are SGHRS and YFSETQ. The CDR3 spans 16 residues. J lost 6 bases, V lost 6 bases, and 15 bases had no gene match. CDR3 DNA sequence: TGCGCCAGCACCGCCCAGGCCGGGACAGGGGCTGGCGAGCAGTACTTC. This codes for CASTAQAGTGAGEQYF. The full variable domain, completed using reference TRBV5-1 and TRBJ2-7, is KAGVTQTPRYLIKTRGQQVTLSCSPISGHRSVSWYQQTPGQGLQFLFEYFSETQRNKGNFPGRFSGRQFSNSRSEMNVSTLELGDSALYLCASTAQAGTGAGEQYFGPGTRLTVT.

CDR3 DNA sequence: TGCAGCGTTGCACCGGACAGGGGGACCTACGAGCAGTACTTC. Protein sequence: CSVAPDRGTYEQYF. V is TRBV29-1 and J is TRBJ2-7; 10 bases are shared with TRBD1. V shed 4 bases and J 2 bases; nucleotides not matched to a gene: 5. CDR1 and CDR2 (germline): SQVTM, ANQGSEA. The length of the CDR3 is 14 residues.

This chain uses TRBV19 with TRBJ1-1; 8 bases are shared with TRBD1. This CDR3 has 17 residues. The ends lost 7 bases at V and 0 bases at J; junction bases unmatched: 13. CDR1 and CDR2 (germline): LNHDA, SQIVND (reference sequence). The CDR3 nucleotides read TGTGCCAGTAAGGGAATTAGGACAGGGACCATGAACACTGAAGCTTTCTTT. It translates to CASKGIRTGTMNTEAFF.

This clone has just one count. This chain links TRBV7-8 with TRBJ2-2; TRBD2 matches at 8 bases. CDR1 is SGHVS, CDR2 FQNEAQ, per germline. V trimming: 2 bases; J trimming: 0 bases; junction bases outside the gene matches: 2. The CDR3 contains 16 residues. This CDR3 is CASSLRREANTGELFF. CDR3 nucleotides: TGTGCCAGCAGCTTAAGGCGGGAGGCGAACACCGGGGAGCTGTTTTTT. Looking up the rest from reference TRBV7-8 and TRBJ2-2 gives the full variable domain: GAGVSQSPRYKVAKRGQDVALRCDPISGHVSLFWYQQALGQGPEFLTYFQNEAQLDKSGLPSDRFFAERPEGSVSTLKIQRTQQEDSAVYLCASSLRREANTGELFFGEGSRLTVL.

The chain uses TRBV5-4 and TRBJ2-5; 7 bases agree with TRBD2. Looked up from germline, CDR1 is SGHNT and CDR2 is YYREEE (reference sequence). Unmatched junction bases numbered 13, after V lost 3 bases and J lost 2 bases. The CDR3 is 17 residues long. The CDR3 DNA reads as TGTGCCAGCAGCTCCCTCGTGTCGGGAGGCCGACAAGAGACCCAGTACTTC. Amino acids: CASSSLVSGGRQETQYF.

The rearrangement uses TRBV6-8 and TRBJ2-7, with 8 bases aligning to TRBD2. The length of the CDR3 is 13 residues. Trimming cost V 8 bases and J 5 bases; bases outside gene matches: 8. Germline V gene data show CDR1 as MNHGY and CDR2 as SAAAGT. The CDR3 loop reads CASPPGGPNEQYF. DNA for the CDR3: TGTGCCAGCCCGCCGGGGGGGCCTAACGAGCAGTACTTC.